This T cell receptor beta chain was recorded in a study of OX40 agonist ivuxolimab in advanced cancers. Study background: Patients received ivuxolimab, an intravenous treatment, every 2 weeks at 0.01 to 10 mg/kg. The dose-escalation cohort had hepatocellular carcinoma, melanoma, renal cell or head and neck cancer.

Germline-derived CDR1 and CDR2 are MDHEN and SYDVKM. The CDR3 runs to 14 residues. The germline V and J ends were trimmed by 3 bases and 4 bases, with 10 bases remaining between them. Study-level points and caveats: Among the lowest peripheral clonal expansion occurred in 0.1-3.0 mg/kg partial responders.

Of note for this clone: Its antigen is undetermined.

The data were produced by immunoSEQ multiplex PCR, yet TCRdb's version contains in-frame clones alone and is incomplete. The sample has 55,000 to 75,000 clones, approximately 86% seen once. The chain combines TRBV28 with TRBJ1-5; perhaps TRBD1 as D (5 bases). The source of this sequence is an adult with an advanced solid tumor such as melanoma, head and neck, liver or kidney cancer. Sample: CD4+ or CD8+ T cells sorted from blood, taken in a trial of the OX40 agonist ivuxolimab. The DNA for the CDR3 is TGTGCCAGCAGTTTGTCCCGGGGGAATCAGCCCCAGCATTTT. This gives the protein CASSLSRGNQPQHF.